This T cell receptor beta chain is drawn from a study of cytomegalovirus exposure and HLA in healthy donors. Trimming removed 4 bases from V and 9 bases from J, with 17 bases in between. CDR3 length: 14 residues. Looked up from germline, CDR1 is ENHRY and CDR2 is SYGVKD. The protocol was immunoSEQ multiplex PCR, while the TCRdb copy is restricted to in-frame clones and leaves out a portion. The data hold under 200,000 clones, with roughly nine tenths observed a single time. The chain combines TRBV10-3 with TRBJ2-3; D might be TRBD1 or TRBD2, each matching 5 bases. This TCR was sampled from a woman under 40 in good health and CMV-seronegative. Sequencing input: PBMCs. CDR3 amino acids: CAISGAGASGTQYF. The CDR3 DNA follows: TGTGCCATCAGTGGTGCCGGGGCCTCTGGAACGCAGTATTTT.